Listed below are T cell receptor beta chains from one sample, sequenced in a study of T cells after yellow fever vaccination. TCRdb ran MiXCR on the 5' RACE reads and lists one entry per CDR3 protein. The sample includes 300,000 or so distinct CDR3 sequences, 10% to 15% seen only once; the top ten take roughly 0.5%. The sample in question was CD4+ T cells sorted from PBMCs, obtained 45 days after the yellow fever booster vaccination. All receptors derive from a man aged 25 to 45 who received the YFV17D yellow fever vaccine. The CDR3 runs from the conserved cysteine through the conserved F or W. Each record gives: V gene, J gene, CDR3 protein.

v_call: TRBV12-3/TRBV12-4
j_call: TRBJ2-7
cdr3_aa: CASSLAMGQRHYEQYF

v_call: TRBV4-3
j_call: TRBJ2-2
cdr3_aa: CASSTRPRSSLEELFF

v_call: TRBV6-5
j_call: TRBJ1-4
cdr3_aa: CASSYRRAGNEKLFF

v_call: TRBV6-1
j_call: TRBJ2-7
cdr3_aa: CATRNLGLYEQYF

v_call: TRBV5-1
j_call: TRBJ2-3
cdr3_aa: CASSQGLAGQLPLSRDTQYF

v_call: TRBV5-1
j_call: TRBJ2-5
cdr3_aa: CASRGTGGQQETQYF

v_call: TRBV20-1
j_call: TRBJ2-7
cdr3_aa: CSARVGGTYEQYF

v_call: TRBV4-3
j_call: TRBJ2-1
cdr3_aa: CASSQGKRDEQFF

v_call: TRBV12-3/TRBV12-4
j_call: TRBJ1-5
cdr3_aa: CASSRAGFGNQPQHF

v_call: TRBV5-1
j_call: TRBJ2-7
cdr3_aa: CASSTGAGMGEQYF

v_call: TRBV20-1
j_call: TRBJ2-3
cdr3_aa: CSAHRDAWTQCF

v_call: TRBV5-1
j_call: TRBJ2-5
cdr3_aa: CASSLARTSGQETQYF

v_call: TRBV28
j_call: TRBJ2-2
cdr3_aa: CASSLGLAGVGELFF

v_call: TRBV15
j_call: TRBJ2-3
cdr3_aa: CATSRGNRADTQYF

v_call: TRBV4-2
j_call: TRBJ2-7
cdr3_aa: CASSTSGAYEQYF

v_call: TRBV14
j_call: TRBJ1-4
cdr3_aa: CASSPTGGLNEKLFF

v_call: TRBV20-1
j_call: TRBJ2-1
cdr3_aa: CSVTAGLFDEQFF

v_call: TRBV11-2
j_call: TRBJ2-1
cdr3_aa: CASSLQMSWASGTNEQFF

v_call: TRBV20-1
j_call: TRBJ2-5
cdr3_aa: CSGVWGRETQYF

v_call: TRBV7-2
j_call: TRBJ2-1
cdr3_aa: CASSLRGGYNEQFF

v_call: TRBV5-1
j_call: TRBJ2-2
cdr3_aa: CASRVETGELFF

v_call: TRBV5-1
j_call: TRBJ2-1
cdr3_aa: CASSIVAGSYNEQFF

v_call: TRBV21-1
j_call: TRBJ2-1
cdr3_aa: CASRSWRARNEQFF

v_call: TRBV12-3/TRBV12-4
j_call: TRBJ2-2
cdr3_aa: CASLGLAGRTGELFF

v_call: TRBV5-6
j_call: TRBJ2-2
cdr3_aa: CASSFRRLGGELFF

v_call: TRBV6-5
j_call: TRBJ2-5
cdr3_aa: CASSSTGGTQYF

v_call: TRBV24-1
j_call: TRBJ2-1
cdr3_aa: CATSERDNEQFF

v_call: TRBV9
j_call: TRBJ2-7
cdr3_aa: CASSVGLRDSEGYEQYF

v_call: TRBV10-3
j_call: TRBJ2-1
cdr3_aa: CAISRPTDWGEQFF

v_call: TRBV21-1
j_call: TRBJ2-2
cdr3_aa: CASSKSERDVGELFF

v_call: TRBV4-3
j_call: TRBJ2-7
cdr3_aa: CASSQDYRALEQYF

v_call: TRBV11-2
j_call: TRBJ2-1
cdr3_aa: CASSRRTSGSNEQFF

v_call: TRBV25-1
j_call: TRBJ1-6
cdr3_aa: CASSPSTGRTLHF

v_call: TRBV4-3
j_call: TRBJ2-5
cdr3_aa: CASSQQHSYETQYF

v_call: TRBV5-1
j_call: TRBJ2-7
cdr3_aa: CASSPLAGVEGQYF

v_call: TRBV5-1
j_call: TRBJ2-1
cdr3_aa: CASSSGDYNEQFF

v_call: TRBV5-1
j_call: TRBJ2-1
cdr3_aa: CASSLVRRGPQGDEQFF

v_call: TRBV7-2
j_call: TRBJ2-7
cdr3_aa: CASSLRASGSREQYF

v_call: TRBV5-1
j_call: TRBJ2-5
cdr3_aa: CASSWTGGAGETQYF

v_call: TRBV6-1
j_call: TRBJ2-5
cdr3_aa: CASSRTSGQETQYF

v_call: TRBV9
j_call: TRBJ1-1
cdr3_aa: CASSVTKAGNTEAFF

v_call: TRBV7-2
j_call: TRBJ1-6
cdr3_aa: CASSPLGSPLHF

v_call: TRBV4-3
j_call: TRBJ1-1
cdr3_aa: CASSQERLGTEAFF

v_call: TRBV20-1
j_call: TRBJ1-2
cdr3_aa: CSARDPQGTGDYGYTF

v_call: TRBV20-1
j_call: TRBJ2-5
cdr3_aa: CSARVTPGRQETQYF

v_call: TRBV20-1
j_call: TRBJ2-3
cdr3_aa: CSARDGKGSDTQYF

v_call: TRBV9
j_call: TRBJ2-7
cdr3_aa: CASSVRRETGYEQYF

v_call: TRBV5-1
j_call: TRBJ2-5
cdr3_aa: CASSPIAGVETQYF

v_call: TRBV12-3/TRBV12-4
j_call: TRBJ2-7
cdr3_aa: CASNRGRLAGAYEQYF

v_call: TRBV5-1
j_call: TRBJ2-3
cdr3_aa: CASSFRREGDTQYF

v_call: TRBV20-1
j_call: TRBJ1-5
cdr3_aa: CSARGGLNQPQHF

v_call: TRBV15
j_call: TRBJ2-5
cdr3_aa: CATSKGETQYF

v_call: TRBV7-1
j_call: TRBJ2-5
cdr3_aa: CASRQGLAGLKETQYF

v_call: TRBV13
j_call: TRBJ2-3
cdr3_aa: CASSLISGKNTDTQYF

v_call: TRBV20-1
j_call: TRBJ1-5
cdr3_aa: CSASGNYNQPQHF